A single sample gave rise to the 10 T cell receptor beta chains below, sequenced in a study of blood T cell repertoires in COVID-19. The method was immunoSEQ multiplex PCR; TCRdb's version includes in-frame clones alone and lacks a portion of them. The sample consists of fewer than 250,000 clones, 80% to 90% of them appearing once. Specimen: peripheral blood. The receptor set was obtained from a woman in her 50s with acute or convalescent COVID-19.

V is TRBV6-5 and J is TRBJ2-7; no clear D. This CDR3 has 11 amino acids. Trimming took off 8 bases at V and 1 base at J, with 6 bases between the two ends. Germline V gene sequence: CDR1 MNHEY, CDR2 SVGAGI. The CDR3, as DNA: TGTGCCAGCCGCGTATCCTACGAGCAGTACTTC. Protein sequence: CASRVSYEQYF.

V usage is TRBV2 and J usage is TRBJ1-1; 8 bases line up with TRBD1. The CDR3 length is 13 residues. V dropped 6 bases and J dropped 3; count of bases not matched to a gene: 3. The V gene's germline CDR1 is SNHLY and CDR2 FYNNEI. For the CDR3, the DNA is TGTGCCAGCAGCGACAGGGGATACACTGAAGCTTTCTTT. This codes for CASSDRGYTEAFF.

The chain is built from TRBV4-2 and TRBJ2-2; 8 bases agree with TRBD1. Trimming cost V 2 bases and J 4 bases; bases outside gene matches: 6. The CDR3 has 16 residues. The germline CDR1 and CDR2 sequences are LGHNA and YNFKEQ. The CDR3 DNA reads as TGTGCCAGCAGCCAATTTACAGGGGGGCTCACCGGGGAGCTGTTTTTT. It specifies CASSQFTGGLTGELFF.

This clone was recorded only once. V and J are TRBV30 and TRBJ1-6; the D is unclear. The germline V and J ends were trimmed by 0 bases and 7 bases, with 13 bases remaining between them. This CDR3 contains 15 residues. The germline V gene encodes CDR1 GTSNPN and CDR2 SVGIG (reference sequence). In nucleotides, the CDR3 is TGTGCCTGGAGTGTACAGTCAGGAGGAAATTCACCCCTCCACTTT. Translation gives CAWSVQSGGNSPLHF. Full variable domain (missing parts from reference TRBV30 and TRBJ1-6): SQTIHQWPATLVQPVGSPLSLECTVEGTSNPNLYWYRQAAGRGLQLLFYSVGIGQISSEVPQNLSASRPQDRQFILSSKKLLLSDSGFYLCAWSVQSGGNSPLHFGNGTRLTVT.

This clone was seen only once. V and J are TRBV29-1 and TRBJ1-1; D is possibly TRBD1 (5 bases). CDR1 and CDR2 from the germline V gene are SQVTM and ANQGSEA. V was trimmed by 5 bases and J by 5 bases, leaving 15 bases between them. This CDR3 is 13 amino acids long. As DNA, the CDR3 is TGCAGCGTTAGTTTGGGGGGGACGACTGAAGCTTTCTTT. Translation: CSVSLGGTTEAFF.

The chain has TRBV30 and TRBJ1-1; unclear D gene. Trimming stripped 3 bases from V and 5 bases from J, with 10 bases between. The CDR3 totals 12 residues. The germline V gene encodes CDR1 GTSNPN and CDR2 SVGIG (reference sequence). The CDR3 protein is CAWRRDGTEAFF. The DNA for the CDR3 is TGTGCCTGGAGGAGGGATGGGACTGAAGCTTTCTTT.

The chain has TRBV11-1 and TRBJ2-5; 12 nucleotides match TRBD2. V shed 6 bases and J 4 bases; nucleotides not matched to a gene: 6. The length of the CDR3 is 15 residues. The germline V gene encodes CDR1 SGHAT and CDR2 FQDESV (reference sequence). The CDR3 DNA sequence: TGTGCCAGCAGTTACCTAGCGGGGGGGCGAGAGACCCAGTACTTC. Amino acid sequence: CASSYLAGGRETQYF.

CDR3 loop: CAISRGDRGRDGYTF. The CDR3 bases are TGTGCCATCAGCCGGGGGGACAGGGGGCGGGATGGCTACACCTTC. The V gene is TRBV10-3, the J gene TRBJ1-2, with 12 bases that match TRBD1. The V segment lost 6 bases and the J segment 6 bases; nucleotides outside the gene matches: 8. Germline CDR1 reads ENHRY; CDR2 reads SYGVKD. CDR3 length equals 15 residues.

This clone was seen more than once but under ten times. The gene calls are TRBV4-3 and TRBJ2-1; TRBD1 matches 7 bases. The CDR3 is 14 amino acids. The junction had 1 base not matched to a gene; V was cut back by 0 bases and J by 5 bases. Germline V gene data show CDR1 as LGHNA and CDR2 as YSLEER. The CDR3 loop reads CASSQDQGDNEQFF. CDR3 nucleotide sequence: TGCGCCAGCAGCCAAGATCAGGGGGACAATGAGCAGTTCTTC.

This clone came up once. This rearrangement joins TRBV30 to TRBJ2-1; maybe TRBD1 (6 bases). Germline loops: CDR1 GTSNPN, CDR2 SVGIG (reference sequence). This CDR3 spans 14 amino acids. Trimming left V 4 bases short and J 0 bases short, with 10 bases between. The CDR3: CAWTGHSSYNEQFF. Here the CDR3 DNA reads TGTGCCTGGACGGGACACAGCTCCTACAATGAGCAGTTCTTC.